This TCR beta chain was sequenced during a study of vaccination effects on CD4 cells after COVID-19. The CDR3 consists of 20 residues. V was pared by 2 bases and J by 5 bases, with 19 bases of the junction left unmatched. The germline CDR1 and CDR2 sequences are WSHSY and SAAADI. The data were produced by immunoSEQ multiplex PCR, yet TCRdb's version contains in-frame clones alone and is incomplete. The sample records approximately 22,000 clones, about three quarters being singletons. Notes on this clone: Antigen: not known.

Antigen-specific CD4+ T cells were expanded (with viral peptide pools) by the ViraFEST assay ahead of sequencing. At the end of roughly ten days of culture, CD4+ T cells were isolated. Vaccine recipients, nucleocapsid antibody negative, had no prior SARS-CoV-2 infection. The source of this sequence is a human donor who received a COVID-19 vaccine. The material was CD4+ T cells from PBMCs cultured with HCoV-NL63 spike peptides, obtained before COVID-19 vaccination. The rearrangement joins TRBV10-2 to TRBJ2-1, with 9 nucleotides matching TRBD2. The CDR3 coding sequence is TGCGCCAGCAGTGAGAGGCGGCGGGGGGGCGTGAGGGCCTCGGACAATGAGCAGTTCTTC. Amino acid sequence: CASSERRRGGVRASDNEQFF.